Given below is one T cell receptor (beta chain) in context. The record originates from a study of blood T cell repertoires in COVID-19. Here immunoSEQ multiplex PCR was the method, and the copy in TCRdb shows in-frame clones only, minus some. The sample consists of 300,000 to 350,000 clones, under 95% of them appearing once. The CDR3 spans 13 residues. Deletions cut 3 bases from V and 3 bases from J, with 9 bases between. Germline V gives CDR1 WSHSY, CDR2 SAAADI. Material: peripheral blood. The chain couples TRBV10-2 to TRBJ2-7; D gene unclear. The sequence was collected from a young woman who had recovered from COVID-19. In nucleotides, the CDR3 is TGCGCCAGCAGTGAAGGCACAGTCTACGAGCAGTACGTC. Its protein is CASSEGTVYEQYV.